The 25 T cell receptor beta chains below come from one sample, sequenced in a study of CD8 T cells in ankylosing spondylitis. TCRdb recomputed calls from the 5' RACE reads with MiXCR, one row per CDR3 protein. The sample holds almost 400,000 distinct CDR3 sequences; 20% to 25% are singletons and the top ten take about 16%. Findings and caveats of the study: The study identified a TCR beta motif of several highly homologous variants that appeared characteristic of ankylosing spondylitis blood.

Their specific antigens are unknown. Sequencing was performed on blood, either unsorted or a sorted T cell fraction (not recorded which). The receptors derive from a male donor with ankylosing spondylitis.

The table lists this clonotype with a few counts. CDR3 nucleotides: TGTGCCAGCTCCCCTCAGCAGACGGAAAACACCGGGGAGCTGTTTTTT. As protein: CASSPQQTENTGELFF. This chain connects TRBV18 to TRBJ2-2; D gene uncertain. CDR1 is KGHSH and CDR2 is LQKENI in the germline V gene. This CDR3 comprises 16 residues. V lost 6 bases, J lost 2 bases, and 16 bases lay in between.

This chain connects TRBV7-2 to TRBJ2-3, with 14 bases lining up with TRBD2. The germline V gene has CDR1 SGHTA and CDR2 FQGNSA. The V and J ends lost 3 bases and 6 bases, in that order; junction bases with no gene match: 2. The CDR3 runs 15 residues. The CDR3 sequence is CASSLTSGRADTQYF. CDR3 nucleotides: TGTGCCAGCAGCTTGACTAGCGGGAGGGCGGATACGCAGTATTTT.

The CDR3 here is CASSLGLAGITGELFF. The CDR3 nucleotides read TGCGCCAGCAGCTTGGGACTAGCGGGAATCACCGGGGAGCTGTTTTTT. The chain uses TRBV5-1 and TRBJ2-2; 11 bases match TRBD2. CDR1 and CDR2 (germline): SGHRS, YFSETQ. The V segment lost 0 bases and the J segment 4 bases; nucleotides outside the gene matches: 2. This CDR3 has 16 amino acids.

The V gene is TRBV5-6, the J gene TRBJ1-5; D remains unclear. This CDR3 has 13 amino acids. Deletions cut 0 bases from V and 5 bases from J, with 6 bases between. In germline, CDR1 is SGHDT, CDR2 YYEEEE. DNA for the CDR3: TGTGCCAGCAGCTTGGGACTCGATCAGCCCCAGCATTTT. It specifies CASSLGLDQPQHF. The variable domain in full, completed from reference TRBV5-6 and TRBJ1-5, reads DAGVTQSPTHLIKTRGQQVTLRCSPKSGHDTVSWYQQALGQGPQFIFQYYEEEERQRGNFPDRFSGHQFPNYSSELNVNALLLGDSALYLCASSLGLDQPQHFGDGTRLSIL.

The sample holds a few counts of this clonotype. The V call is TRBV13, the J call TRBJ2-1; 7 bases line up with TRBD2. The CDR3 runs to 16 residues. The J segment lost 10 bases and the V segment lost 1 base, leaving 13 bases of the junction unmatched. The germline CDR1 and CDR2 sequences are PRHDT and FYEKMQ (reference sequence). The CDR3: CASSLVATSTSWEQFF. CDR3 in DNA: TGTGCCAGCAGCTTAGTCGCGACTAGCACTTCTTGGGAGCAGTTCTTC. The full variable domain, with the rest looked up from reference TRBV13 and TRBJ2-1, is AAGVIQSPRHLIKEKRETATLKCYPIPRHDTVYWYQQGPGQDPQFLISFYEKMQSDKGSIPDRFSAQQFSDYHSELNMSSLELGDSALYFCASSLVATSTSWEQFFGPGTRLTVL.

The rearrangement uses TRBV2 and TRBJ2-5; 9 bases line up with TRBD2. Germline V gene data show CDR1 as SNHLY and CDR2 as FYNNEI. The CDR3 covers 15 residues. After removal of 2 bases from V and 2 bases from J, the junction contained 3 bases not matched to a gene. CDR3 amino acids: CASSENTSGQETQYF. The CDR3 DNA sequence: TGTGCCAGCAGTGAAAATACTAGCGGGCAAGAGACCCAGTACTTC.

The chain has TRBV6-1 and TRBJ2-2; a possible D gene is TRBD2 (5 bases). This CDR3 has 16 amino acids. Trimming stripped 6 bases from V and 4 bases from J, with 18 bases between. Per germline, CDR1 MNHNS and CDR2 SASEGT. CDR3 protein: CASSAPGSDLTGELFF. For the CDR3, the DNA is TGTGCCAGCAGCGCTCCGGGGAGCGACCTCACCGGGGAGCTGTTTTTT.

This clonotype was detected a few times. The chain carries TRBV7-8 and TRBJ2-7; 9 nucleotides align to TRBD1. CDR1 is SGHVS and CDR2 is FQNEAQ in the germline V gene. The CDR3 has 16 residues. The ends lost 3 bases at V and 3 bases at J; junction bases unmatched: 9. The DNA of the CDR3 is TGTGCCAGCAGCTTGGGGCGGACAGGGGCCTACTACGAGCAGTACTTC. Translated: CASSLGRTGAYYEQYF.

This clonotype was seen a few times. This chain uses TRBV13 with TRBJ2-7; D is unresolved. V gave up 5 bases and J gave up 4 bases, with 9 bases separating them. The CDR3 totals 12 residues. Germline-derived CDR1 and CDR2 are PRHDT and FYEKMQ (reference sequence). In nucleotides, the CDR3 is TGTGCCAGCAGCCTATCAATGTACGAGCAGTACTTC. Protein: CASSLSMYEQYF.

The rearrangement uses TRBV9 and TRBJ1-3; TRBD1 matches at 10 bases. Trimming removed 0 bases from V and 7 bases from J; junction bases left unmatched: 1. Germline values: CDR1 SGDLS, CDR2 YYNGEE. The CDR3 loop spans 14 amino acids. The chain's CDR3 is CASSVGGQGNTIYF. The DNA of the CDR3 is TGTGCCAGCAGCGTAGGGGGACAGGGGAACACCATATATTTT. Based on the CDR3 plus reference TRBV9 and TRBJ1-3, the full variable domain is DSGVTQTPKHLITATGQRVTLRCSPRSGDLSVYWYQQSLDQGLQFLIQYYNGEERAKGNILERFSAQQFPDLHSELNLSSLELGDSALYFCASSVGGQGNTIYFGEGSWLTVV.

This clonotype appeared many times. The chain carries TRBV28 and TRBJ1-2; 7 positions agree with TRBD1. CDR3 size: 14 residues. V lost 3 bases, J lost 5 bases, and 6 bases stayed unmatched. Looked up from germline, CDR1 is MDHEN and CDR2 is SYDVKM. The CDR3 is CASSLTGSPYGYTF. CDR3 sequence (DNA): TGTGCCAGCAGTTTGACAGGGTCCCCATATGGCTACACCTTC.

This chain uses TRBV7-2 with TRBJ1-5; TRBD1 agrees at 10 bases. V dropped 5 bases and J dropped 0; count of bases not matched to a gene: 1. Germline CDR1 is SGHTA and CDR2 is FQGNSA. The CDR3 is 15 amino acids. This CDR3 reads CASSGQGDSNQPQHF. CDR3 coding DNA: TGTGCCAGCAGCGGACAGGGGGATAGCAATCAGCCCCAGCATTTT.

This clonotype was observed once. This sequence joins TRBV28 and TRBJ1-1, with D possibly TRBD1 on 6 matching bases. The CDR3 has 15 amino acids. V was cut by 3 bases and J by 7 bases, with 18 bases left in between. Germline V gene sequence: CDR1 MDHEN, CDR2 SYDVKM. The CDR3 nucleotides are TGTGCCAGCAGTTTCCCGCAGGGGTCCCTGGGTGAAGCTTTCTTT. It translates to CASSFPQGSLGEAFF.

This clonotype was counted only a few times. The genes are TRBV14 and TRBJ2-1; D may match TRBD1 or TRBD2 (5 bases each). CDR3 length equals 16 residues. V was trimmed by 1 base and J by 4 bases, leaving 14 bases between them. Looked up from germline, CDR1 is SGHDN and CDR2 is FVKESK. The CDR3 region is CASSQARGDMYNEQFF. The CDR3 bases are TGTGCCAGCAGCCAAGCAAGAGGGGATATGTACAATGAGCAGTTCTTC.

This chain uses TRBV20-1 with TRBJ1-5; D is ambiguous. Per the germline V gene, CDR1 is DFQATT and CDR2 is SNEGSKA (reference sequence). V lost 5 bases to trimming and J lost 1 base, with 9 bases between them. The length of the CDR3 is 13 residues. Here the CDR3 reads CSAQIRSNQPQHF. The CDR3 DNA is TGCAGTGCTCAGATTAGGAGCAATCAGCCCCAGCATTTT.

This clonotype was seen only a few times. The chain recombines TRBV15 with TRBJ2-1; 8 positions match TRBD2. Germline V gene sequence: CDR1 LNHNV, CDR2 YYDKDF (reference sequence). The junction had 6 bases not matched to a gene; V was cut back by 3 bases and J by 5 bases. The CDR3 spans 15 residues. CDR3 bases: TGTGCCACCAGCAGGGCGGGAGGTATAAACAATGAGCAGTTCTTC. Translating it yields CATSRAGGINNEQFF. The whole variable domain, filled in from reference TRBV15 and TRBJ2-1, reads DAMVIQNPRYQVTQFGKPVTLSCSQTLNHNVMYWYQQKSSQAPKLLFHYYDKDFNNEADTPDNFQSRRPNTSFCFLDIRSPGLGDTAMYLCATSRAGGINNEQFFGPGTRLTVL.

This clonotype was seen a few times. The J gene is TRBJ2-5, the V gene TRBV5-1; the match to TRBD2 covers 7 bases. J was trimmed by 5 bases and V by 4 bases; bases with no gene match: 5. Germline V lookup: CDR1 SGHRS, CDR2 YFSETQ. There are 13 residues in the CDR3. The CDR3 region is CASSGGTTETQYF. In nucleotides, the CDR3 is TGCGCCAGCAGCGGAGGGACTACCGAGACCCAGTACTTC. The full variable domain, its missing parts supplied by reference TRBV5-1 and TRBJ2-5, is KAGVTQTPRYLIKTRGQQVTLSCSPISGHRSVSWYQQTPGQGLQFLFEYFSETQRNKGNFPGRFSGRQFSNSRSEMNVSTLELGDSALYLCASSGGTTETQYFGPGTRLLVL.

This clonotype was seen a handful of times. CDR3 coding DNA: TGTGCCAGCAGCTCGGGGTATCAGCCCCAGCATTTT. Translation: CASSSGYQPQHF. The chain recombines TRBV7-2 with TRBJ1-5; D unclear. The CDR3 spans 12 residues. Trimming stripped 4 bases from V and 5 bases from J, with 6 bases between. CDR1 is SGHTA, CDR2 FQGNSA, per germline.

The chain joins TRBV29-1 to TRBJ1-5; 9 nucleotides agree with TRBD1. V was pared by 6 bases and J by 3 bases, with 6 bases of the junction left unmatched. The CDR3 length is 14 residues. CDR1 and CDR2 (germline): SQVTM, ANQGSEA. The CDR3 loop reads CSVQTGGVNQPQHF. CDR3 sequence (DNA): TGCAGCGTCCAGACAGGGGGAGTCAATCAGCCCCAGCATTTT.

This clonotype was observed a few times. The rearrangement links TRBV19 to TRBJ2-1, with D perhaps TRBD1 or TRBD2 (5 bases each). The V gene's germline CDR1 is LNHDA and CDR2 SQIVND (reference sequence). Deletions cut 3 bases from V and 0 bases from J, with 6 bases between. The length of the CDR3 is 14 residues. The CDR3 DNA sequence: TGTGCCAGTAGTATGGGACCCTCCTACAATGAGCAGTTCTTC. It codes for CASSMGPSYNEQFF.

The chain is built from TRBV12-3 or TRBV12-4 and TRBJ1-1; weak D call: TRBD1 (5 bases). The CDR3 consists of 14 residues. Trimming pared 1 base from V and 3 bases from J, leaving 9 bases between. The DNA for the CDR3 is TGTGCCAGCAGTTTAGGAGGGGTTTACACTGAAGCTTTCTTT. Its protein product is CASSLGGVYTEAFF.

This clonotype was seen a few times. The genes are TRBV10-3 and TRBJ2-1; D might be TRBD2 (5 bases). The CDR3 sequence is 12 residues long. V was cut by 4 bases and J by 10 bases, with 11 bases left in between. Per the germline V gene, CDR1 is ENHRY and CDR2 is SYGVKD. CDR3 nucleotides: TGTGCCATCAGTGGAGGAGCGGAAGAGCAGTTCTTC. Amino acids: CAISGGAEEQFF.

This clonotype was picked up a small number of times. The chain recombines TRBV27 with TRBJ2-1; 15 bases are shared with TRBD2. The V gene end was trimmed by 6 bases and the J gene end by 6 bases; junction bases not matched to a gene: 12. Germline V gives CDR1 MNHEY, CDR2 SMNVEV (reference sequence). The CDR3 extends over 18 amino acids. CDR3 in DNA: TGTGCCAGCAGGAAAAGGACTAGCGGGGGGGTGTCGCCCAATGAGCAGTTCTTC. This gives the protein CASRKRTSGGVSPNEQFF.

V usage is TRBV20-1 and J usage is TRBJ2-7, with D possibly matching TRBD1 (6 bases). This CDR3 contains 15 residues. Trimming removed 0 bases at V and 6 bases at J, with 18 bases between. From germline, CDR1 is DFQATT and CDR2 SNEGSKA (reference sequence). CDR3 amino acids: CSARDGVQGKGEQYF. The CDR3 coding sequence is TGCAGTGCTAGAGATGGGGTCCAGGGGAAGGGCGAGCAGTACTTC.

In this sample, this clonotype turned up a few times. This chain uses TRBV7-8 with TRBJ1-5; D not certain. CDR1 and CDR2 (germline): SGHVS, FQNEAQ. The CDR3 loop spans 15 amino acids. Trimming took 0 bases from V and 3 from J, leaving 9 bases between them. The CDR3 nucleotides are TGTGCCAGCAGCTTAGCGCACAGACACAATCAGCCCCAGCATTTT. It encodes CASSLAHRHNQPQHF.